Shown below are 15 T cell receptor beta chains from a single sample sequenced in a study of CD8+ T cells in alopecia areata. Extracted RNA was reverse transcribed, and the resulting cDNA served as sequencing template. Data came from immunoSEQ multiplex PCR; TCRdb stores just in-frame clones and leaves some out. The sample records about 150,000 clones, around two thirds being singletons. The sample comprised CD8+ T cells sorted from blood. The receptors derive from a human donor in good health.

The chain is built from TRBV30 and TRBJ2-3; 12 bases agree with TRBD2. The V and J ends lost 2 bases and 5 bases, in that order; junction bases with no gene match: 5. The germline V gene has CDR1 GTSNPN and CDR2 SVGIG (reference sequence). The CDR3 is 15 residues long. CDR3: CAWSSPGLAGDTQYF. In DNA form, the CDR3 reads TGTGCCTGGAGTTCACCGGGACTAGCGGGAGATACGCAGTATTTT.

The V gene is TRBV29-1, the J gene TRBJ2-7; no definite D call. Germline V lookup: CDR1 SQVTM, CDR2 ANQGSEA. The ends were cut back, 4 bases at V and 4 bases at J, with 17 bases in the middle. This CDR3 is built from 14 residues. In DNA form, the CDR3 reads TGCAGCGTTGTATCAGCCCGGCCCCCTTACGAGCAGTACTTC. It translates to CSVVSARPPYEQYF.

This clone has just a few counts. This sequence joins TRBV6-6 and TRBJ2-4, with a possible D match to TRBD1 (6 bases). CDR3 length: 12 residues. CDR1 MNHNY and CDR2 SVGAGI come from the germline V gene (reference sequence). V lost 6 bases, J lost 8 bases, and 11 bases lay in between. The CDR3 is CASRTGFDIQYF. DNA of the CDR3: TGTGCCAGCAGAACAGGGTTTGACATTCAGTACTTC.

This clone occurred a few times. The chain recombines TRBV7-9 with TRBJ2-1; D call uncertain. Germline values: CDR1 SEHNR, CDR2 FQNEAQ (reference sequence). This CDR3 region has 15 residues. Trimming took 6 bases from V and 0 from J, leaving 12 bases between them. CDR3: CASSQTPGSYNEQFF. The CDR3 bases are TGTGCCAGCAGTCAGACCCCGGGCTCCTACAATGAGCAGTTCTTC.

The V and J genes are TRBV6-6 and TRBJ1-3; 9 bases line up with TRBD1. The CDR3 is 15 residues long. CDR1 is MNHNY, CDR2 SVGAGI, per germline (reference sequence). V shed 0 bases, J shed 8 bases, and the junction held 5 bases outside the gene matches. Here the CDR3 reads CASSYSMDRGDTIYF. The DNA of the CDR3 is TGTGCCAGCAGTTACTCGATGGACAGGGGTGACACCATATATTTT.

This chain joins TRBV29-1 and TRBJ1-1, with D tentatively TRBD1 (5 bases). Trimming pared 8 bases from V and 3 bases from J, leaving 13 bases between. This CDR3 spans 12 amino acids. Germline V lookup: CDR1 SQVTM, CDR2 ANQGSEA. CDR3 amino acids: CSCKWGDTEAFF. DNA of the CDR3: TGCAGCTGTAAGTGGGGGGACACTGAAGCTTTCTTT.

For the CDR3, the DNA is TGTGCCAGCAGCTTGCTTTTCAGGGGGCGGTACGAGCAGTACTTC. It specifies CASSLLFRGRYEQYF. V usage is TRBV5-6 and J usage is TRBJ2-7; TRBD1 aligns across 8 bases. V shed 1 base and J 4 bases; nucleotides not matched to a gene: 7. The CDR3 extends over 15 amino acids. Germline CDR1 reads SGHDT; CDR2 reads YYEEEE.

V and J are TRBV7-9 and TRBJ1-2, with D unclear. Trimming took off 4 bases at V and 6 bases at J, with 18 bases between the two ends. CDR3 size: 15 residues. CDR1 SEHNR and CDR2 FQNEAQ come from the germline V gene (reference sequence). The CDR3 DNA reads TGTGCCAGCAGCTACGCTCAAGGAGTTTCCGATGGCTACACCTTC. Encoded protein: CASSYAQGVSDGYTF. Combining the CDR3 with reference TRBV7-9 and TRBJ1-2 gives the whole variable domain DTGVSQNPRHKITKRGQNVTFRCDPISEHNRLYWYRQTLGQGPEFLTYFQNEAQLEKSRLLSDRFSAERPKGSFSTLEIQRTEQGDSAMYLCASSYAQGVSDGYTFGSGTRLTVV.

V and J are TRBV7-9 and TRBJ1-5; 7 nucleotides align to TRBD1. CDR1 is SEHNR, CDR2 FQNEAQ, per germline (reference sequence). The junction had 5 bases not matched to a gene; V was cut back by 4 bases and J by 8 bases. The CDR3 loop spans 13 amino acids. CDR3 protein: CASSSGQDKPQHF. The CDR3 bases are TGTGCCAGCAGCTCAGGACAGGACAAGCCCCAGCATTTT.

V and J are TRBV29-1 and TRBJ2-7, with TRBD1 as a possible D gene (6 bases). The CDR3 has 13 residues. The germline CDR1 and CDR2 sequences are SQVTM and ANQGSEA. V lost 7 bases, J lost 2 bases, and 15 bases lay in between. The CDR3 nucleotides read TGCAGCGCGCAAAAGGACAGCCCCTACGAGCAGTACTTC. Encoded protein: CSAQKDSPYEQYF.

This clone was observed a few times. The chain uses TRBV6-6 and TRBJ1-2; no reliable D call. Germline values: CDR1 MNHNY, CDR2 SVGAGI (reference sequence). V was cut by 8 bases and J by 4 bases, with 11 bases left in between. There are 12 residues in the CDR3. Here the CDR3 reads CASFSSSYGYTF. Written as DNA, the CDR3 is TGTGCCAGCTTTTCGAGCTCCTATGGCTACACCTTC.

The V call is TRBV27, the J call TRBJ2-5; D gene uncertain. CDR3 size: 14 residues. V lost 0 bases, J lost 0 bases, and 5 bases lay in between. Germline values: CDR1 MNHEY, CDR2 SMNVEV (reference sequence). The CDR3 nucleotides read TGTGCCAGCAGTTTATCTGGGTACCAAGAGACCCAGTACTTC. It is translated as CASSLSGYQETQYF.

Only a few counts were recorded for this clone. The rearrangement uses TRBV25-1 and TRBJ1-5; D is ambiguous. This CDR3 has 13 amino acids. The V gene lost 6 bases and the J gene lost 6 bases, with 12 bases spanning the gap. Germline CDR1 and CDR2: MGHDK and SYGVNS. CDR3 protein: CASSSVGGQPQHF. The CDR3 nucleotides are TGTGCCAGCAGCTCAGTGGGCGGTCAGCCCCAGCATTTT.

The chain joins TRBV29-1 to TRBJ2-7; D is possibly TRBD2 (6 bases). Trimming removed 6 bases at V and 1 base at J, with 19 bases between. CDR3 length equals 15 residues. In germline, CDR1 is SQVTM, CDR2 ANQGSEA. CDR3 DNA sequence: TGCAGCGTCCTCCCGGGACTCACAACGTCCTACGAGCAGTACTTC. As protein: CSVLPGLTTSYEQYF.

The chain couples TRBV2 to TRBJ2-5; 10 positions agree with TRBD2. The CDR3 loop spans 13 amino acids. The trim removed 5 bases at V and 4 bases at J, leaving 1 base unmatched. Germline V gives CDR1 SNHLY, CDR2 FYNNEI. The DNA of the CDR3 is TGTGCCAGCAGTTGGACTAGCGGAGAGACCCAGTACTTC. Residues: CASSWTSGETQYF.